This T cell receptor beta chain was recovered during a study of spatial heterogeneity in lung cancer. Described time point: sample taken at primary tumor resection. Many counts were recorded for this clonotype. This CDR3 has 14 amino acids. Losses at the gene ends were 3 bases for V and 7 bases for J; bases not matched to a gene: 4. Germline V lookup: CDR1 WSHSY, CDR2 SAAADI. TCRdb itself ran the 5' RACE reads through MiXCR, one entry per CDR3 protein. The sample includes 35,000 to 50,000 distinct CDR3 sequences, around 3.1% seen only once; the top ten take about 36%. The receptor was isolated from a male donor with early-stage non-small cell lung cancer. Material: normal lung tissue next to the tumor, obtained at surgery. The V call is TRBV10-2, the J call TRBJ2-1; 9 bases map to TRBD2. The CDR3 here is CASSDLAGMNEQFF. CDR3 sequence (DNA): TGCGCCAGCAGTGACCTAGCGGGAATGAATGAGCAGTTCTTC.